This T cell receptor beta chain was retrieved from a study of CXCR3-negative and CXCR3-positive naive CD8 T cells. The libraries of TRB cDNA were constructed through 5' RACE using UMI labels. TCRdb reprocessed the 5' RACE reads, with one entry per CDR3 protein and no DNA. In all, the sample yields roughly 40,000 distinct CDR3 sequences. Study-wide results and limits: Greater hydrophobicity was found in TRB CDR3s of CXCR3-positive naive cells than of CXCR3-negative naive cells. Naive CXCR3-negative and CXCR3-positive cells had similar TRBV-TRBJ usage; memory differed.

CDR1 is SGHTA and CDR2 is FQGNSA in the germline V gene. CDR3 length: 13 amino acids. Comments on this clonotype: Its antigen is unknown.

The chain couples TRBV7-2 to TRBJ2-7; TCRdb's D gene call, TRBD1, goes unchecked for lack of DNA. The sequenced material came from naive CXCR3- CD8+ T cells from blood. Regarding subset: CD45RO-CCR7+CD27+CD95- naive CD8+ T cells lacking CXCR3 (TNR3-). This receptor was taken from a human donor in good health. Some clones in this sample may be carry-over from other donors' samples. CDR3 sequence: CASSLGTGAEQYF.